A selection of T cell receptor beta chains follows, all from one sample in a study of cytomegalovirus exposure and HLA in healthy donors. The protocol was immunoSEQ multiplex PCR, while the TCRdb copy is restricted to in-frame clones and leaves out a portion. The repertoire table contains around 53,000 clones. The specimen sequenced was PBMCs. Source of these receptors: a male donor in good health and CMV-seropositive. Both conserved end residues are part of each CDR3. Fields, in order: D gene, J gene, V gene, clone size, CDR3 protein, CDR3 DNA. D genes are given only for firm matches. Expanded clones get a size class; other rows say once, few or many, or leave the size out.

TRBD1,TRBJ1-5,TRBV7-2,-,CASSPGTAYQPQHF,TGTGCCAGCAGCCCCGGGACAGCGTATCAGCCCCAGCATTTT
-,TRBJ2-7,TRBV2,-,CASSAIGSHYEQYF,TGTGCCAGCAGTGCAATAGGTTCTCACTACGAGCAGTACTTC
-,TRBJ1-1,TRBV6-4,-,CASSVEENTEAFF,TGTGCCAGCAGTGTGGAGGAGAACACTGAAGCTTTCTTT
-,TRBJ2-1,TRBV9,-,CASSAGQPYNEQFF,TGTGCCAGCAGCGCCGGACAACCCTACAATGAGCAGTTCTTC
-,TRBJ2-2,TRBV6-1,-,CASSEVSNTGELFF,TGTGCCAGCAGTGAAGTTAGTAACACCGGGGAGCTGTTTTTT
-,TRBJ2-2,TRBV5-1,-,CASSFYPGTKNTGELFF,TGCGCCAGCAGCTTTTATCCGGGGACAAAGAACACCGGGGAGCTGTTTTTT
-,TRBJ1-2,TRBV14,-,CASSQVIGLYGYTF,TGTGCCAGCAGCCAAGTGATAGGACTCTATGGCTACACCTTC
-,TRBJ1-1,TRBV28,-,CASSLRGEAFF,TGTGCCAGCAGTTTACGGGGTGAAGCTTTCTTT
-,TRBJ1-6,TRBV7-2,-,CASSGQMNSPLHF,TGTGCCAGCTCCGGACAGATGAATTCACCCCTCCACTTT
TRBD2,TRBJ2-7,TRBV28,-,CASSFSSRLAESYEQYF,TGTGCCAGCAGTTTTTCTTCCAGACTAGCGGAATCCTACGAGCAGTACTTC
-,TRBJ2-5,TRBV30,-,CAWGLAETQYF,TGTGCCTGGGGACTGGCGGAGACCCAGTACTTC
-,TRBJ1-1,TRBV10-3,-,CAISGSAGGDTEAFF,TGTGCCATCAGCGGATCGGCGGGTGGGGACACTGAAGCTTTCTTT
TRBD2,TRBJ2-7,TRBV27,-,CASSPRGGLSYEQYF,TGTGCCAGCAGTCCGCGGGGGGGCCTTAGTTACGAGCAGTACTTC
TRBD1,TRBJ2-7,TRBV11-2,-,CASSLVPDRGRKYEQYF,TGTGCCAGCAGCTTAGTCCCCGACAGGGGGCGCAAATACGAGCAGTACTTC
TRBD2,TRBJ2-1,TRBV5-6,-,CASSRGTNAYNEQFF,TGTGCCAGCTCACGGGGGACTAACGCCTACAATGAGCAGTTCTTC
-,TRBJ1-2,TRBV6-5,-,CASSLLAGWYGYTF,TGTGCCAGCAGCCTCTTGGCGGGGTGGTATGGCTACACCTTC
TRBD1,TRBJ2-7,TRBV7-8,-,CASSPPDRVHEQYF,TGTGCCAGCAGCCCACCCGACAGGGTTCACGAGCAGTACTTC
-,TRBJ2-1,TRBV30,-,CAWSAGSSYNEQFF,TGTGCCTGGAGTGCGGGGAGCTCCTACAATGAGCAGTTCTTC
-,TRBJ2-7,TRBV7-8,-,CASSLEDFYEQYF,TGTGCCAGCAGCTTAGAGGACTTCTACGAGCAGTACTTC
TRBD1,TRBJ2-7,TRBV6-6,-,CASRQGAGYEQYF,TGTGCCAGCAGGCAGGGGGCGGGATACGAGCAGTACTTC
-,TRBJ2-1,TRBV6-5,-,CASSYDRSSYNEQFF,TGTGCCAGCAGTTACGACAGGAGCTCCTACAATGAGCAGTTCTTC
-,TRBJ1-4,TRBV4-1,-,CASSQEGLYNEKLFF,TGCGCCAGCAGCCAAGAGGGCCTTTATAATGAAAAACTGTTTTTT
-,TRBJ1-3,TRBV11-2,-,CASSLEEGNTIYF,TGTGCCAGCAGCTTAGAGGAGGGAAACACCATATATTTT
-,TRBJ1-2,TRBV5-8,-,CASSLDGGDGYTF,TGTGCCAGCAGCCTGGATGGGGGGGATGGCTACACCTTC
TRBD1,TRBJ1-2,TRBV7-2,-,CASSVDRGNYGYTF,TGTGCCAGCAGCGTGGACAGGGGGAACTATGGCTACACCTTC
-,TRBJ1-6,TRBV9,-,CASSPFDNFNSPLHF,TGTGCCAGCAGCCCTTTCGATAACTTTAATTCACCCCTCCACTTT
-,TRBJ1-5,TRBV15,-,CATSERQANSNQPQHF,TGTGCCACCAGCGAGCGACAGGCAAATAGCAATCAGCCCCAGCATTTT
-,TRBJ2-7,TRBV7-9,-,CASRGRDQGEQYF,TGTGCCAGCAGAGGGCGGGACCAGGGAGAGCAGTACTTC
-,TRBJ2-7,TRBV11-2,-,CASSGTGKNPYEQYF,TGTGCCAGCAGCGGAACAGGGAAGAACCCCTACGAGCAGTACTTC
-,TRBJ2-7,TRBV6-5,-,CASSYSAGYEQYF,TGTGCCAGCAGTTACTCAGCCGGTTACGAGCAGTACTTC
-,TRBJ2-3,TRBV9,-,CASSGAGISTDTQYF,TGTGCCAGCAGCGGGGCAGGAATAAGCACAGATACGCAGTATTTT
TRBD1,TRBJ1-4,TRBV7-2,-,CASSLGPGGEKLFF,TGTGCCAGCAGCTTAGGTCCAGGGGGTGAAAAACTGTTTTTT
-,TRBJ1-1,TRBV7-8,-,CASSTKTGTEAFF,TGTGCCAGCAGTACCAAGACGGGGACTGAAGCTTTCTTT
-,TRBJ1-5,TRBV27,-,CASSGGTLRPQHF,TGTGCCAGCAGCGGGGGGACCCTCCGACCCCAGCATTTT
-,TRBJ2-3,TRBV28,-,CASSPSRRDTQYF,TGTGCCAGCAGTCCCTCGCGCCGAGATACGCAGTATTTT
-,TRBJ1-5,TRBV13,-,CASSLRSLSNQPQHF,TGTGCCAGCAGCTTGCGGTCTTTGAGCAATCAGCCCCAGCATTTT
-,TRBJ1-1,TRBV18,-,CASSPRDRNTEAFF,TGTGCCAGCTCACCACGTGACAGGAACACTGAAGCTTTCTTT
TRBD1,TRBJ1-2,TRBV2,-,CASSEAGTGGGYTF,TGTGCCAGCAGTGAAGCGGGGACAGGCGGAGGCTACACCTTC
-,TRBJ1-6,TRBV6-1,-,CASSETRVSPLHF,TGTGCCAGCAGTGAAACCCGGGTGTCACCCCTCCACTTT
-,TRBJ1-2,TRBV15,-,CATSRDSQGGYGYTF,TGTGCCACCAGCAGAGATAGTCAGGGAGGCTATGGCTACACCTTC
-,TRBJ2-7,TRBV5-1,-,CASSLRGSLSYEQYF,TGCGCCAGCAGCTTGAGGGGGAGCCTCTCCTACGAGCAGTACTTC
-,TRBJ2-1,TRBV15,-,CATSRNRDTPNNEQFF,TGTGCCACCAGCAGAAACCGGGACACCCCAAACAATGAGCAGTTCTTC
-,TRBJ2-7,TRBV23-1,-,CASIPGSYEQYF,TGCGCCAGCATCCCCGGCTCCTACGAGCAGTACTTC
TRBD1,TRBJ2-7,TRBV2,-,CASIRQGFRGEQYF,TGTGCCAGCATACGACAGGGATTTCGGGGCGAGCAGTACTTC
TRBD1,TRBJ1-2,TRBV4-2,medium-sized,CASSQAYPVGTAHGGYTF,TGTGCCAGCAGCCAAGCCTACCCGGTGGGGACAGCCCATGGAGGCTACACCTTC
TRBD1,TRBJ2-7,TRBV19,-,CASSMDRSYEQYF,TGTGCCAGTAGTATGGACAGGTCCTACGAGCAGTACTTC
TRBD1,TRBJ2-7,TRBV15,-,CATSEEDRGGPIEQYF,TGTGCCACCAGCGAGGAGGACAGGGGCGGGCCCATCGAGCAGTACTTC
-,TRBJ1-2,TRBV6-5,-,CASSYSDGGGYTF,TGTGCCAGCAGTTACTCTGACGGGGGAGGCTACACCTTC